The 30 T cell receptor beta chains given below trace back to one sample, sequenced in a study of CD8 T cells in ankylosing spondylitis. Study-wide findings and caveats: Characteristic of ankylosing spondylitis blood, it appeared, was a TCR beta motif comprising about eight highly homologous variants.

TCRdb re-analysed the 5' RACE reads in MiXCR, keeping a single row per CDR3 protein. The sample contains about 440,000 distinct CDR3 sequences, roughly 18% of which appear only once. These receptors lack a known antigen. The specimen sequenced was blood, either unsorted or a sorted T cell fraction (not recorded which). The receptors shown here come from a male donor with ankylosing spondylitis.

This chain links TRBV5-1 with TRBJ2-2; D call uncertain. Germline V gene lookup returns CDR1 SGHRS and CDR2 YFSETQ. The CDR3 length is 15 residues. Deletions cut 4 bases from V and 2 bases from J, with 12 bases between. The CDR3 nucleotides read TGCGCCAGCAGCCGAGACGCACGAAACACCGGGGAGCTGTTTTTT. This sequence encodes CASSRDARNTGELFF.

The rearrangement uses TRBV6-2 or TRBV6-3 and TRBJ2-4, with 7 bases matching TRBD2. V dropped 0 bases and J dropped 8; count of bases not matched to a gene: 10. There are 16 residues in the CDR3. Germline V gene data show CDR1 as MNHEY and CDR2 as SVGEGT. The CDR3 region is CASSYSAGRPQDIQYF. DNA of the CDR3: TGTGCCAGCAGTTACTCAGCCGGGAGGCCCCAGGACATTCAGTACTTC.

The CDR3 DNA reads as TGCGCCAGCAGCCCCGTCCTCACCGGGGAGCTGTTTTTT. This sequence encodes CASSPVLTGELFF. The chain couples TRBV5-1 to TRBJ2-2; D remains ambiguous. The germline gives CDR1 SGHRS, CDR2 YFSETQ. Trimming took 4 bases from V and 4 from J, leaving 8 bases between them. CDR3 size: 13 residues.

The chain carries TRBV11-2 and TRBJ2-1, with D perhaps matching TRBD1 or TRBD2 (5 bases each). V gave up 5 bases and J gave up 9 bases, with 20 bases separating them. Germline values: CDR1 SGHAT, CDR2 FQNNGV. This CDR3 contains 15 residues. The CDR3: CASSPMWRTTTEQFF. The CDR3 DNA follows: TGTGCCAGCAGCCCAATGTGGAGGACAACCACTGAGCAGTTCTTC.

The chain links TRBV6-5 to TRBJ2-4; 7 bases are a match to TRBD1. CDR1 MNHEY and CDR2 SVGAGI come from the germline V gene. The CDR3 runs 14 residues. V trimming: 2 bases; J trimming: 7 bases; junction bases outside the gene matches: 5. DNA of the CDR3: TGTGCCAGCAGTTACAGGGGGCGAGGGAACATTCAGTACTTC. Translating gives CASSYRGRGNIQYF.

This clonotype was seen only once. The CDR3: CASSSPYLAARQPQHF. The DNA for the CDR3 is TGTGCCAGTAGTAGCCCTTATTTGGCCGCAAGACAGCCCCAGCATTTT. The chain carries TRBV19 and TRBJ1-5; no definite D call. V was pared by 4 bases and J by 7 bases, with 20 bases between. The length of the CDR3 is 16 residues. Germline CDR1 and CDR2: LNHDA and SQIVND (reference sequence).

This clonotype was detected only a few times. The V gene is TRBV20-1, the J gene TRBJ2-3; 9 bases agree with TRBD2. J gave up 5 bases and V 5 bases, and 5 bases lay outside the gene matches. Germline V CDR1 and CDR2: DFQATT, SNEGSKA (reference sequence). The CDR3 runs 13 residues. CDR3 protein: CSAFSGGKDTQYF. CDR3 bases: TGCAGTGCTTTTAGCGGGGGCAAAGATACGCAGTATTTT.

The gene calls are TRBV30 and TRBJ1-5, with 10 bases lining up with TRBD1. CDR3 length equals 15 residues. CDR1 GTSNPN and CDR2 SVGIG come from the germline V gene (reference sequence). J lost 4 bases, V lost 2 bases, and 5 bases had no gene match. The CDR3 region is CAWSRQGAGNQPQHF. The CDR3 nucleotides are TGTGCCTGGAGTAGACAGGGGGCAGGAAATCAGCCCCAGCATTTT.

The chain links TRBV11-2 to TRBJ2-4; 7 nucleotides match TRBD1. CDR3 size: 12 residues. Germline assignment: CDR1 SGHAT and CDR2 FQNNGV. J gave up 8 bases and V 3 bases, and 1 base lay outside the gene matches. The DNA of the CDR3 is TGTGCCAGCAGCTTCGGGACAGACATTCAGTACTTC. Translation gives CASSFGTDIQYF.

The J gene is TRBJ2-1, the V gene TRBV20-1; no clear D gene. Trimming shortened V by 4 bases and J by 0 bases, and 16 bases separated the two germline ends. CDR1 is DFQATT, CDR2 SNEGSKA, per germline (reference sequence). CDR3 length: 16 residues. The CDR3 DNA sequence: TGCAGTGCTATTCGACCGTCGACCAGCTCCTACAATGAGCAGTTCTTC. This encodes CSAIRPSTSSYNEQFF.

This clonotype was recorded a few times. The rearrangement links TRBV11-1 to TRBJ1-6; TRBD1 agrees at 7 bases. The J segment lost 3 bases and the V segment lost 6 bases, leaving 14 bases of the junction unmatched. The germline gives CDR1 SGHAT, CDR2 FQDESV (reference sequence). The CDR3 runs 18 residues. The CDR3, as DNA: TGTGCCAGCAGTTGGGGACCGGGACAGCGTGACTATAATTCACCCCTCCACTTT. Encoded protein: CASSWGPGQRDYNSPLHF.

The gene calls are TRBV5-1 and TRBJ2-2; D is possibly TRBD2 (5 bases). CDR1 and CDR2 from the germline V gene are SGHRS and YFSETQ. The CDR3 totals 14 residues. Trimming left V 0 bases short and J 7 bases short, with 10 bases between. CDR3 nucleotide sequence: TGCGCCAGCAGCTTGGGGCCGGCGGGCGGGGAGCTGTTTTTT. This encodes CASSLGPAGGELFF.

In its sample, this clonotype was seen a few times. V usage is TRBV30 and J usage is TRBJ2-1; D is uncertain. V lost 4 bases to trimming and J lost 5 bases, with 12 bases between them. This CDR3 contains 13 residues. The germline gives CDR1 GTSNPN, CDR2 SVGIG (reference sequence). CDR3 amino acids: CAWTIVAHNEQFF. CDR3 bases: TGTGCCTGGACCATCGTGGCGCACAATGAGCAGTTCTTC.

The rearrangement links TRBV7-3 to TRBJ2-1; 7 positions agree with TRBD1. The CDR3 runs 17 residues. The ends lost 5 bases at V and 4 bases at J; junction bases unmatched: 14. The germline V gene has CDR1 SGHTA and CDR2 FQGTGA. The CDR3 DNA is TGTGCCAGCAGCCTAGGGCGAGGGGGCCGGGTATACAATGAGCAGTTCTTC. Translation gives CASSLGRGGRVYNEQFF.

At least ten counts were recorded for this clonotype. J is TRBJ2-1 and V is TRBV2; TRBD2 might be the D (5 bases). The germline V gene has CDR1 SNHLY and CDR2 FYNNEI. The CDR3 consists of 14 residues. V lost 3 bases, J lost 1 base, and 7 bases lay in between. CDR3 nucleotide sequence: TGTGCCAGCAGTGAGTCGGGATCCTACAATGAGCAGTTCTTC. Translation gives CASSESGSYNEQFF.

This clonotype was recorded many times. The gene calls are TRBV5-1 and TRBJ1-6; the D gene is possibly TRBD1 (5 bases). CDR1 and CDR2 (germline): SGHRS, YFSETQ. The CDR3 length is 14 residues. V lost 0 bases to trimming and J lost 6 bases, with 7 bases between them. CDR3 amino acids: CASSLAGVNSPLHF. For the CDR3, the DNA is TGCGCCAGCAGCTTGGCGGGGGTTAATTCACCCCTCCACTTT.

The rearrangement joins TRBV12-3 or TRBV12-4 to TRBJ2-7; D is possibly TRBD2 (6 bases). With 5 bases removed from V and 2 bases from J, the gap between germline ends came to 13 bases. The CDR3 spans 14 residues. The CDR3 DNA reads TGTGCCAGCAGTCCCTGGGACTCGACCTACGAGCAGTACTTC. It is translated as CASSPWDSTYEQYF.

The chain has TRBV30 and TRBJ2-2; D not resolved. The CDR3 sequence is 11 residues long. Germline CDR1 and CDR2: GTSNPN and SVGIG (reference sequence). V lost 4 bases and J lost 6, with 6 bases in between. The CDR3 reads CAWTYSGELFF. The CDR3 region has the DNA TGTGCCTGGACCTATTCCGGGGAGCTGTTTTTT. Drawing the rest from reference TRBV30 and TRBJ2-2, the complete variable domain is SQTIHQWPATLVQPVGSPLSLECTVEGTSNPNLYWYRQAAGRGLQLLFYSVGIGQISSEVPQNLSASRPQDRQFILSSKKLLLSDSGFYLCAWTYSGELFFGEGSRLTVL.

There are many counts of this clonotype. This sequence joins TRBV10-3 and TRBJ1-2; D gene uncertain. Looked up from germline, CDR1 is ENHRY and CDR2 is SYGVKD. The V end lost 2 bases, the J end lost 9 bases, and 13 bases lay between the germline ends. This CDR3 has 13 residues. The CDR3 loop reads CAISEGPLTSYTF. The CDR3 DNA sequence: TGTGCCATCAGTGAGGGCCCTTTGACGAGCTACACCTTC.

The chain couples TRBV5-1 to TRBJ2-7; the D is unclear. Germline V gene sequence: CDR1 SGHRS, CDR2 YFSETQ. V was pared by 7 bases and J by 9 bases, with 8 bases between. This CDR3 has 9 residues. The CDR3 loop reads CASHSGQYF. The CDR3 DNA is TGCGCCAGCCACTCGGGGCAGTACTTC.

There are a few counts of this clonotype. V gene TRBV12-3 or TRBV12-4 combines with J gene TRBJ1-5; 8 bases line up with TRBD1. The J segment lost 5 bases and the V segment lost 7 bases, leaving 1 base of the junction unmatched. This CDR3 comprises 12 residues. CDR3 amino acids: CASNRGDQPQHF. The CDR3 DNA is TGTGCCAGCAACAGGGGGGATCAGCCCCAGCATTTT.

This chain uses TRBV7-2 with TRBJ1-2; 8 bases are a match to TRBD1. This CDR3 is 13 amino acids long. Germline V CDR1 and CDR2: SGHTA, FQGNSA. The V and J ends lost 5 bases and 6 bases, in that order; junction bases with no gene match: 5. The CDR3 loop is CASSPTGAHGYTF. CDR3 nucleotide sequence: TGTGCCAGCAGCCCGACAGGGGCCCATGGCTACACCTTC.

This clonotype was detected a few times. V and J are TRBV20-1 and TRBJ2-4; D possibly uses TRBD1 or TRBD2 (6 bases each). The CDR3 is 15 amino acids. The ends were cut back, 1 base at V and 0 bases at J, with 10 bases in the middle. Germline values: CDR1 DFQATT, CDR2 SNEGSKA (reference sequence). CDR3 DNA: TGCAGTGCTAGAGGGGGGGCAAGAGCCAAAAACATTCAGTACTTC. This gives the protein CSARGGARAKNIQYF.

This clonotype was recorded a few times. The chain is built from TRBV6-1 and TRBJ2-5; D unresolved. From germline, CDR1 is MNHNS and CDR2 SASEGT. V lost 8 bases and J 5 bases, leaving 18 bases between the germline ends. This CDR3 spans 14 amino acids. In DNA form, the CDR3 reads TGTGCCAGCGTGGGCCCGACGTTTAGGGAGACCCAGTACTTC. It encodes CASVGPTFRETQYF.

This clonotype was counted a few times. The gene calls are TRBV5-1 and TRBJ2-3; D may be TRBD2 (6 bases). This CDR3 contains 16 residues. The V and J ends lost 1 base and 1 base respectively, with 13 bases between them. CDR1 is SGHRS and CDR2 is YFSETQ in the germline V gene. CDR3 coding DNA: TGCGCCAGCAGCTTGTCGGGGGACTTCCGCACAGATACGCAGTATTTT. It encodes CASSLSGDFRTDTQYF. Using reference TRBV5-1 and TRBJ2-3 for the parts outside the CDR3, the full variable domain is KAGVTQTPRYLIKTRGQQVTLSCSPISGHRSVSWYQQTPGQGLQFLFEYFSETQRNKGNFPGRFSGRQFSNSRSEMNVSTLELGDSALYLCASSLSGDFRTDTQYFGPGTRLTVL.

CDR3 residues: CKLDRDYGYTF. DNA of the CDR3: TGCAAACTAGACAGGGACTATGGCTACACCTTC. The chain combines TRBV20-1 with TRBJ1-2; TRBD1 matches at 7 bases. Germline loops: CDR1 DFQATT, CDR2 SNEGSKA (reference sequence). The CDR3 length is 11 residues.

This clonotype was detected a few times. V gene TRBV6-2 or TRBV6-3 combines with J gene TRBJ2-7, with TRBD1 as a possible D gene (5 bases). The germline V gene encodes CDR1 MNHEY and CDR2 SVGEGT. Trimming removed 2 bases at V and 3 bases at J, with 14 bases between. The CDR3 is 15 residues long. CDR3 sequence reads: CASSYQQGGYYEQYF. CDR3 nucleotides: TGTGCCAGCAGTTACCAGCAGGGTGGCTACTACGAGCAGTACTTC.

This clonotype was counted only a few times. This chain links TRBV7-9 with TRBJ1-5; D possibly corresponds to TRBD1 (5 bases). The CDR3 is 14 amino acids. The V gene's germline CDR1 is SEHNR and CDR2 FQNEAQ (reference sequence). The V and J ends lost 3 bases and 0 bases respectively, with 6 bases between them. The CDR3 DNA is TGTGCCAGCAGCTTCGGGACTAGCAATCAGCCCCAGCATTTT. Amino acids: CASSFGTSNQPQHF.

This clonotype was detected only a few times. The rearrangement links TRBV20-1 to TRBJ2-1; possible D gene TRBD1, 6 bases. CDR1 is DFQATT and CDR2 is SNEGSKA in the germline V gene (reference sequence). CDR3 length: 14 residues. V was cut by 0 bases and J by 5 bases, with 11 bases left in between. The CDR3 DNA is TGCAGTGCTAGAGATTTGCAGGGGAACAATGAGCAGTTCTTC. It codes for CSARDLQGNNEQFF.

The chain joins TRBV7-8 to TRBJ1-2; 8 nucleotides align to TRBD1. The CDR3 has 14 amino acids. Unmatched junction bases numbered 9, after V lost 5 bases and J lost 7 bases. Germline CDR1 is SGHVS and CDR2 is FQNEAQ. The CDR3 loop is CASSTEQGAGGYTF. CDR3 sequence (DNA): TGTGCCAGCAGCACTGAGCAGGGGGCCGGTGGCTACACCTTC.